Presented here are 16 T cell receptor beta chains from one specimen sequenced in a study of T cells in Graves' hyperthyroidism and ophthalmopathy. Researchers amplified the TCR beta CDR3 regions from RNA transcripts. Carried out on the TCR CDR3, a first-round RT-PCR used the HTBI primer set. TCRdb reanalysed the multiplex PCR reads using MiXCR and keeps one entry per CDR3 protein. The sample lists around 450,000 distinct CDR3 sequences, about 15% occurring once. The material sequenced was blood. The receptors were gathered from a young woman with Graves' hyperthyroidism.

This clonotype appeared a few times. The rearrangement joins TRBV13 to TRBJ2-5; 8 nucleotides agree with TRBD2. Germline lookup yields CDR1 PRHDT and CDR2 FYEKMQ (reference sequence). V shed 3 bases and J 1 base; nucleotides not matched to a gene: 4. The CDR3 has 15 residues. CDR3 sequence reads: CASSFQREGQETQYF. CDR3 in DNA: TGTGCCAGCAGCTTCCAACGGGAGGGCCAAGAGACCCAGTACTTC.

This clonotype turned up a few times. The chain uses TRBV10-3 and TRBJ2-1; 9 bases align to TRBD2. The CDR3 spans 15 residues. In germline, CDR1 is ENHRY, CDR2 SYGVKD. V lost 6 bases and J lost 8; bases outside the gene matches: 11. The CDR3 spells CAISAGRGGMYEQFF. CDR3 nucleotides: TGTGCCATCAGCGCCGGGCGGGGGGGGATGTATGAGCAGTTCTTC.

J is TRBJ1-4 and V is TRBV6-5; 11 bases fit TRBD1. Germline trimming cut 1 base from V and 8 bases from J; bases unmatched to any gene: 9. The V gene's germline CDR1 is MNHEY and CDR2 SVGAGI. This CDR3 contains 17 residues. CDR3 in amino acids: CASSYWGTGGRKEKLFF. The DNA of the CDR3 is TGTGCCAGCAGTTACTGGGGGACAGGGGGTCGTAAGGAAAAACTGTTTTTT.

The sample holds many counts of this clonotype. The chain joins TRBV19 to TRBJ2-3; D gene ambiguous. CDR3 length: 15 amino acids. Trimming stripped 1 base from V and 6 bases from J, with 14 bases between. The germline CDR1 and CDR2 sequences are LNHDA and SQIVND (reference sequence). The CDR3 here is CASSIGRITRDTQYF. DNA of the CDR3: TGTGCCAGTAGTATAGGGCGTATCACTCGGGATACGCAGTATTTT. The full variable domain, rest sourced from reference TRBV19 and TRBJ2-3, is DGGITQSPKYLFRKEGQNVTLSCEQNLNHDAMYWYRQDPGQGLRLIYYSQIVNDFQKGDIAEGYSVSREKKESFPLTVTSAQKNPTAFYLCASSIGRITRDTQYFGPGTRLTVL.

This clonotype was detected many times. The J gene is TRBJ2-2, the V gene TRBV24-1; TRBD1 matches 9 bases. This CDR3 is 16 amino acids long. In germline, CDR1 is KGHDR, CDR2 SFDVKD. V was clipped by 3 bases and J by 4 bases; unmatched bases: 5. The CDR3 spells CATSDTHRGRTGELFF. The CDR3, as DNA: TGTGCCACCAGTGATACCCACAGGGGGCGCACCGGGGAGCTGTTTTTT.

V gene TRBV19 combines with J gene TRBJ1-5, with TRBD1 as a possible D gene (5 bases). The CDR3 has 13 residues. Trimming pared 5 bases from V and 6 bases from J, leaving 11 bases between. CDR1 is LNHDA, CDR2 SQIVND, per germline (reference sequence). The CDR3 region has the DNA TGTGCCAGTAGTGCCGACCAGGGTCAGCCCCAGCATTTT. This gives the protein CASSADQGQPQHF. The full variable domain, in which reference TRBV19 and TRBJ1-5 provide the parts outside the CDR3, is DGGITQSPKYLFRKEGQNVTLSCEQNLNHDAMYWYRQDPGQGLRLIYYSQIVNDFQKGDIAEGYSVSREKKESFPLTVTSAQKNPTAFYLCASSADQGQPQHFGDGTRLSIL.

This clonotype has at least ten counts. The chain combines TRBV27 with TRBJ2-6, with D perhaps being TRBD1 or TRBD2 (5 bases each). Trimming took 3 bases from V and 2 from J, leaving 8 bases between them. CDR3 size: 15 residues. The germline gives CDR1 MNHEY, CDR2 SMNVEV (reference sequence). CDR3 DNA sequence: TGTGCCAGCAGTTTCTGGGGGACTGGGGCCAACGTCCTGACTTTC. Its protein product is CASSFWGTGANVLTF.

The chain employs TRBV27 and TRBJ2-5, with a weak D call TRBD2 (7 bases). This CDR3 spans 15 amino acids. Germline values: CDR1 MNHEY, CDR2 SMNVEV (reference sequence). The V gene lost 8 bases and the J gene lost 4 bases, with 20 bases spanning the gap. The CDR3 bases are TGTGCCAGCTGGACAGTCGGGGGGAGGGGAGAGACCCAGTACTTC. The encoded protein is CASWTVGGRGETQYF.

This clonotype was seen repeatedly, ten times or more. CDR3 in DNA: TGTGCCAGCAGCGGCCCCCCGGGTGGGCATCAGCCCCAGCATTTT. It codes for CASSGPPGGHQPQHF. The rearrangement joins TRBV7-2 to TRBJ1-5; D unclear. Between the trimmed V and J ends, which lost 5 bases and 5 bases, there was a span of 16 bases. The CDR3 totals 15 residues. Germline CDR1 is SGHTA and CDR2 is FQGNSA.

The chain recombines TRBV19 with TRBJ1-2; no reliable D call. Trimming cost V 5 bases and J 2 bases, with 15 bases left between them. There are 15 residues in the CDR3. The germline V gene has CDR1 LNHDA and CDR2 SQIVND (reference sequence). The CDR3 bases are TGTGCCAGTAGTTTTCGGAGGGCCTCGAACTATGGCTACACCTTC. Translation: CASSFRRASNYGYTF.

This clonotype has ten or more counts. J is TRBJ2-1 and V is TRBV27; maybe TRBD2 (6 bases). The CDR3 runs 20 residues. Germline CDR1 and CDR2: MNHEY and SMNVEV (reference sequence). V shed 6 bases and J shed 6 bases, with 33 bases lying between them. The CDR3 sequence: CASSSLRARLVMARSNEQFF. The DNA of the CDR3 is TGTGCCAGCAGCTCTTTAAGGGCCCGACTAGTTATGGCCCGGAGCAATGAGCAGTTCTTC.

This clonotype was detected many times. V is TRBV28 and J is TRBJ2-5, with D hard to call. Between the trimmed V and J ends, which lost 1 base and 5 bases, there was a span of 14 bases. The CDR3 is 15 amino acids. Germline V lookup: CDR1 MDHEN, CDR2 SYDVKM. CDR3 sequence reads: CASSLSGRSGETQYF. The CDR3 region has the DNA TGTGCCAGCAGTTTATCAGGACGGTCTGGGGAGACCCAGTACTTC.

This clonotype was recorded a few times. The chain employs TRBV6-6 and TRBJ2-5; the D gene could be TRBD1 or TRBD2 (5 bases each). This CDR3 is 14 amino acids long. Germline V CDR1 and CDR2: MNHNY, SVGAGI (reference sequence). V dropped 0 bases and J dropped 4 bases, with 9 bases sitting between them. Written as DNA, the CDR3 is TGTGCCAGCAGTTACTCGGGGGTTGGAGAGACCCAGTACTTC. This gives the protein CASSYSGVGETQYF.

The J gene is TRBJ2-5, the V gene TRBV6-9, with D tentatively TRBD1 (6 bases). The CDR3 covers 14 residues. V gave up 10 bases and J gave up 5 bases, with 20 bases separating them. Looked up from germline, CDR1 is MNHGY and CDR2 is SVAAGI. DNA for the CDR3: TGTGCCACATTATCTGGGACACCTAGGGAGACCCAGTACTTC. It encodes CATLSGTPRETQYF.

This clonotype was seen only a few times. This chain connects TRBV28 to TRBJ1-5; D is ambiguous. The germline V gene has CDR1 MDHEN and CDR2 SYDVKM. Trimming stripped 6 bases from V and 4 bases from J, with 13 bases between. This CDR3 is 14 amino acids long. The CDR3 here is CASSAQVINQPQHF. The CDR3 DNA sequence: TGTGCCAGCAGCGCTCAGGTAATTAATCAGCCCCAGCATTTT. Full variable domain (rest looked up from reference TRBV28 and TRBJ1-5): DVKVTQSSRYLVKRTGEKVFLECVQDMDHENMFWYRQDPGLGLRLIYFSYDVKMKEKGDIPEGYSVSREKKERFSLILESASTNQTSMYLCASSAQVINQPQHFGDGTRLSIL.

This clonotype was counted at least ten times. This chain links TRBV2 with TRBJ1-2; no definite D call. CDR1 is SNHLY, CDR2 FYNNEI, per germline. The length of the CDR3 is 14 residues. The V end was cut by 5 bases, the J end by 5 bases, with 15 bases between. The CDR3 reads CASSPWAREYGYTF. Written as DNA, the CDR3 is TGTGCCAGCAGTCCATGGGCCCGAGAATATGGCTACACCTTC.